This entry concerns a single T cell receptor (beta chain). The antigen is undetermined. TCRdb keeps only in-frame clones here, not all; method: immunoSEQ multiplex PCR. The data contain around 80,000 clones, roughly 94% of them singletons. The data derive from a study of cytomegalovirus exposure and HLA in healthy donors. Notes on the study in general: Under in vitro conditions, three CMV-associated chains were confirmed as specific for CMV antigens. According to a later analysis, TCR clusters from the first cohort tended to co-occur in the 90 to 150 validation repertoires.

The CDR3 covers 16 residues. Germline V gene data show CDR1 as MNHEY and CDR2 as SMNVEV (reference sequence). Trimming cost V 10 bases and J 1 base; bases outside gene matches: 11. Sequencing used PBMCs. The chain is built from TRBV27 and TRBJ2-3, with 10 bases fitting TRBD2. The TCR originated in a young woman in good health and CMV-seronegative. The chain's CDR3 is CATNSRTSGRTDTQYF. The CDR3 bases are TGTGCCACCAACTCCCGGACTAGCGGCCGCACAGATACGCAGTATTTT.